This T cell receptor beta chain was captured in a study of cytomegalovirus exposure and HLA in healthy donors. Study findings and constraints: The classifier, whose performance was assessed in both the original and validation cohorts, reportedly diagnosed cytomegalovirus status with high specificity and sensitivity. Later, an analysis found that common viral pathogens appeared to be linked with several of the most significant clusters. Later genetic work tied a missense DCLRE1C variant to beta-chain V and J trimming.

Healthy donors of bone marrow made up the group. V gave up 2 bases and J gave up 7 bases; unmatched junction bases: 10. Germline V gives CDR1 SGHRS, CDR2 YFSETQ. The CDR3 covers 16 residues. Primers: 60 Vbeta forward and 13 Jbeta reverse. Generated by immunoSEQ multiplex PCR, the TCRdb table keeps only in-frame clones and is missing some. The sample comprises 75,000 to 95,000 clones, more than 55% of which are singletons, and 20% to 25% rests with the top ten. This clone came up many times. Its antigen remains unknown. Sequencing was carried out using PBMCs. This TCR came from a woman between 50 and 59 years old in good health and CMV-seropositive. The chain is built from TRBV5-1 and TRBJ2-1, with 9 bases fitting TRBD1. The CDR3 sequence is CASSFIQGAFGNEQFF. The DNA for the CDR3 is TGCGCCAGCAGCTTCATACAGGGGGCCTTCGGGAATGAGCAGTTCTTC.